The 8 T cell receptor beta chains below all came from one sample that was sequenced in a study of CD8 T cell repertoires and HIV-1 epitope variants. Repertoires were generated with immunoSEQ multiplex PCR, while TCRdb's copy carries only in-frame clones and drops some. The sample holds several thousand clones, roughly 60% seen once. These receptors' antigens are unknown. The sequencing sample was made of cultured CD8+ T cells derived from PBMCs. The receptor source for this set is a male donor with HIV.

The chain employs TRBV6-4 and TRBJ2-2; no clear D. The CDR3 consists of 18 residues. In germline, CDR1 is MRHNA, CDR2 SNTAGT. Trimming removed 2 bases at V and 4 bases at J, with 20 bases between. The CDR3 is CASSDIGITPSGTGELFF. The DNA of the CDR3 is TGTGCCAGCAGTGACATAGGGATAACCCCGTCGGGCACCGGGGAGCTGTTTTTT.

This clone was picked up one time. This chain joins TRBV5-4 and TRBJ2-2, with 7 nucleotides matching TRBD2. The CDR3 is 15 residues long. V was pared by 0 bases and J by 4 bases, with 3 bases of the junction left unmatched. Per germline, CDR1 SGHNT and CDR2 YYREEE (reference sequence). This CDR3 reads CASSLVASGTGELFF. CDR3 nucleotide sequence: TGTGCCAGCAGCTTGGTTGCTAGCGGCACCGGGGAGCTGTTTTTT.

In DNA form, the CDR3 reads TGTGCCAGCAGTGAAACAGGGTCCCACCATGAGCAGTTCTTC. As protein: CASSETGSHHEQFF. This chain links TRBV6-1 with TRBJ2-1; possibly TRBD1 for D (6 bases). The CDR3 is made up of 14 amino acids. Trimming took off 2 bases at V and 8 bases at J, with 13 bases between the two ends. Germline CDR1 MNHNS, CDR2 SASEGT.

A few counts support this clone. This chain's CDR3 is CASSPWPVELDYGYTF. DNA for the CDR3: TGTGCCAGCAGCCCTTGGCCGGTAGAATTGGACTATGGCTACACCTTC. The rearrangement links TRBV5-4 to TRBJ1-2; D remains unclear. This CDR3 is built from 16 residues. The V and J ends lost 4 bases and 3 bases respectively, with 19 bases between them. Looked up from germline, CDR1 is SGHNT and CDR2 is YYREEE (reference sequence). The variable domain in full, completed from reference TRBV5-4 and TRBJ1-2, reads ETGVTQSPTHLIKTRGQQVTLRCSSQSGHNTVSWYQQALGQGPQFIFQYYREEENGRGNFPPRFSGLQFPNYSSELNVNALELDDSALYLCASSPWPVELDYGYTFGSGTRLTVV.

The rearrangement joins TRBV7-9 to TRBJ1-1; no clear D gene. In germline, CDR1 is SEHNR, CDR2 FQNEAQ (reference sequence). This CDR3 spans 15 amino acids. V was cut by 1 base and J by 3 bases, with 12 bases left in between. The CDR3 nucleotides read TGTGCCAGCAGCTTAGGGGTAGCCGGGGACACTGAAGCTTTCTTT. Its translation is CASSLGVAGDTEAFF.

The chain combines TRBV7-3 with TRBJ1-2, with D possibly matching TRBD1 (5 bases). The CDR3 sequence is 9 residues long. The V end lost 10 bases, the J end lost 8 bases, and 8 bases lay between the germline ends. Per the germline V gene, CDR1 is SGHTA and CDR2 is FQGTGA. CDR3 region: CAISGGYTF. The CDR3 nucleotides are TGTGCCATATCAGGGGGCTACACCTTC.

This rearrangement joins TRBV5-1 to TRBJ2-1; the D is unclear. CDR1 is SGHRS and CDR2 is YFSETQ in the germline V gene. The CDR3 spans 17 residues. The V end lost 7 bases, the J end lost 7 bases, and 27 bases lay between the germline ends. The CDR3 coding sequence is TGCGCCAGCTCCTCACGACGGGCAGGTCTTATCACAAATGAGCAGTTCTTC. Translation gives CASSSRRAGLITNEQFF.

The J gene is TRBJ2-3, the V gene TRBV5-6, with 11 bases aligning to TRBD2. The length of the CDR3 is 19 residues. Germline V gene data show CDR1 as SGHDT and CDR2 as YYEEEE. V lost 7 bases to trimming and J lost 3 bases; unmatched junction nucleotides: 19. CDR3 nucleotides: TGTGCCAGCCGCGAAACTAGCGGGGGTTATTGGGGGCAGACAGATACGCAGTATTTT. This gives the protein CASRETSGGYWGQTDTQYF. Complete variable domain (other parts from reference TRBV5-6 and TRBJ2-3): DAGVTQSPTHLIKTRGQQVTLRCSPKSGHDTVSWYQQALGQGPQFIFQYYEEEERQRGNFPDRFSGHQFPNYSSELNVNALLLGDSALYLCASRETSGGYWGQTDTQYFGPGTRLTVL.